These 9 T cell receptor beta chains were all obtained from the same sample, sequenced in a study of T cell responses to AZD1222 COVID-19 vaccine. Here immunoSEQ multiplex PCR was the method, and the copy in TCRdb shows in-frame clones only, minus some. The sample carries about 92,000 clones, more than 75% recorded once. Sequenced material: peripheral blood, taken on day 0 of AZD1222 vaccination. The receptors stem from an adult in good health.

J is TRBJ2-7 and V is TRBV10-1; tentatively, D is TRBD2 (6 bases). The germline gives CDR1 WNHNN, CDR2 SYGVQD (reference sequence). Trimming removed 6 bases at V and 4 bases at J, with 13 bases between. This CDR3 has 13 amino acids. In DNA, the CDR3 is TGCGCCAGCAGCGGGGACTGGCAATACGAGCAGTACTTC. It specifies CASSGDWQYEQYF.

The chain links TRBV2 to TRBJ2-3; D remains ambiguous. The length of the CDR3 is 15 residues. Germline loops: CDR1 SNHLY, CDR2 FYNNEI. The V end lost 4 bases, the J end lost 1 base, and 12 bases lay between the germline ends. The CDR3 reads CASSVLGQGTDTQYF. In nucleotides, the CDR3 is TGTGCCAGCAGTGTCTTGGGTCAGGGCACAGATACGCAGTATTTT.

The chain recombines TRBV2 with TRBJ2-5; 13 nucleotides line up with TRBD2. Trimming removed 5 bases from V and 4 bases from J; junction bases left unmatched: 10. Per germline, CDR1 SNHLY and CDR2 FYNNEI. The CDR3 runs 17 residues. The DNA for the CDR3 is TGTGCCAGCAGTCTAAGCCGACTAGCGGGGGGTGGAGAGACCCAGTACTTC. Its protein product is CASSLSRLAGGGETQYF. Supplemented by reference TRBV2 and TRBJ2-5, the full variable domain reads EPEVTQTPSHQVTQMGQEVILRCVPISNHLYFYWYRQILGQKVEFLVSFYNNEISEKSEIFDDQFSVERPDGSNFTLKIRSTKLEDSAMYFCASSLSRLAGGGETQYFGPGTRLLVL.

This chain connects TRBV29-1 to TRBJ1-2, with a tentative D call TRBD1 (6 bases). V lost 7 bases and J lost 5, with 11 bases in between. CDR3 length: 11 amino acids. Germline values: CDR1 SQVTM, CDR2 ANQGSEA. CDR3 nucleotides: TGCAGCGGGACAGAGGGATATGGCTACACCTTC. Its translation is CSGTEGYGYTF.

There are a few counts of this clone. The chain combines TRBV5-1 with TRBJ1-1; D gene ambiguous. Trimming left V 2 bases short and J 0 bases short, with 20 bases between. The CDR3 sequence is 18 residues long. Germline CDR1 is SGHRS and CDR2 is YFSETQ. The CDR3 is CASSLTEAGGGMNTEAFF. CDR3 in DNA: TGCGCCAGCAGCTTAACTGAAGCGGGAGGAGGGATGAACACTGAAGCTTTCTTT.

This chain connects TRBV5-1 to TRBJ2-7; TRBD2 agrees at 12 bases. J gave up 5 bases and V 2 bases, and 11 bases lay outside the gene matches. The CDR3 totals 17 residues. The germline gives CDR1 SGHRS, CDR2 YFSETQ. CDR3 amino acids: CASSFSPLAGGLNEQYF. DNA for the CDR3: TGCGCCAGCAGCTTCTCCCCCCTAGCGGGGGGGCTAAACGAGCAGTACTTC. The whole variable domain, filled in from reference TRBV5-1 and TRBJ2-7, reads KAGVTQTPRYLIKTRGQQVTLSCSPISGHRSVSWYQQTPGQGLQFLFEYFSETQRNKGNFPGRFSGRQFSNSRSEMNVSTLELGDSALYLCASSFSPLAGGLNEQYFGPGTRLTVT.

J is TRBJ1-1 and V is TRBV13; D call uncertain. Trimming took off 4 bases at V and 10 bases at J, with 22 bases between the two ends. CDR1 and CDR2 from the germline V gene are PRHDT and FYEKMQ (reference sequence). There are 15 residues in the CDR3. CDR3 sequence (DNA): TGTGCCAGCAGCTCCCCCCGGGCCCCCGGAAAAGGAGCTTTCTTT. Its protein is CASSSPRAPGKGAFF. The full variable domain, in which reference TRBV13 and TRBJ1-1 provide the parts outside the CDR3, is AAGVIQSPRHLIKEKRETATLKCYPIPRHDTVYWYQQGPGQDPQFLISFYEKMQSDKGSIPDRFSAQQFSDYHSELNMSSLELGDSALYFCASSSPRAPGKGAFFGQGTRLTVV.

The rearrangement uses TRBV3-1 (or the pseudogene TRBV3-2) and TRBJ2-5; D call uncertain. The V and J ends lost 1 base and 1 base respectively, with 7 bases between them. This CDR3 is 14 amino acids long. Per the germline V gene, CDR1 is LGHDT and CDR2 is YNNKEL (reference sequence). The DNA of the CDR3 is TGTGCCAGCAGCCAAGGGCGGACCCAAGAGACCCAGTACTTC. It codes for CASSQGRTQETQYF.

This clone was recorded a few times. This chain joins TRBV18 and TRBJ1-5; 7 bases agree with TRBD1. CDR3 length: 12 amino acids. After removal of 5 bases from V and 11 bases from J, the junction contained 6 bases not matched to a gene. Germline V gene sequence: CDR1 KGHSH, CDR2 LQKENI. CDR3 sequence: CASSGETGTQHF. CDR3 bases: TGTGCCAGCTCAGGGGAGACAGGGACCCAGCATTTT.